These 22 T cell receptor beta chains were all obtained from the same sample, sequenced in a study of immune heterogeneity within non-small cell lung tumors. The TCR beta CDR3 region was amplified by multiplex PCR employing 32 V and 13 J primers. TCRdb independently ran MiXCR on the multiplex PCR reads; one entry per CDR3 protein. The table lists about 4,300 distinct CDR3 sequences, around 24% of them singletons, with around 9.5% in the top ten. Genomic DNA extracted from bulk tumor tissue served as template. A total of about 0.6 ug was used per sample. Several biopsies were spaced far apart within each primary tumor and obtained as surgery took place. Patients with untreated, newly diagnosed non-small cell lung cancer underwent curative surgery. The sequenced sample was lung tumor tissue. The receptors stem from a man over 45 with non-small cell lung cancer.

By frequency in the sample, this clonotype is medium-sized. The chain has TRBV30 and TRBJ1-6; 9 bases agree with TRBD1. This CDR3 is 15 amino acids long. Germline-derived CDR1 and CDR2 are GTSNPN and SVGIG (reference sequence). V dropped 2 bases and J dropped 8; count of bases not matched to a gene: 7. In nucleotides, the CDR3 is TGTGCCTGGAGTCCTACAGGGGGCGAATATTCACCCCTCCACTTT. This encodes CAWSPTGGEYSPLHF.

This clonotype is medium-sized (0.01 to 0.1%) by share. The chain uses TRBV7-6 and TRBJ2-7; D is ambiguous. From germline, CDR1 is SGHVS and CDR2 FNYEAQ. CDR3 length: 15 residues. Deletions cut 1 base from V and 1 base from J, with 11 bases between. The CDR3 region is CASSLDVAPSYEQYF. DNA for the CDR3: TGTGCCAGCAGCTTAGACGTCGCCCCGTCCTACGAGCAGTACTTC.

In its sample, this clonotype was seen many times. The chain employs TRBV20-1 and TRBJ2-2, with 8 positions matching TRBD2. J lost 5 bases, V lost 0 bases, and 14 bases had no gene match. The CDR3 loop spans 18 amino acids. Germline V gives CDR1 DFQATT, CDR2 SNEGSKA (reference sequence). The CDR3 DNA sequence: TGCAGTGCTAGAGATATGCCAACTGGACTAGCAGGAACCGGGGAGCTGTTTTTT. Translating it yields CSARDMPTGLAGTGELFF.

This clonotype was seen repeatedly, ten times or more. The V and J genes are TRBV4-1 and TRBJ2-2, with no clear D. The V gene lost 4 bases and the J gene lost 4 bases, with 10 bases spanning the gap. CDR3 length: 14 amino acids. Germline CDR1 reads MGHRA; CDR2 reads YSYEKL. The CDR3 loop reads CASSPTDFTGELFF. In nucleotides, the CDR3 is TGCGCCAGCAGCCCGACCGACTTCACCGGGGAGCTGTTTTTT.

By share, this clonotype ranks as large. V is TRBV12-3 or TRBV12-4 and J is TRBJ2-7, with a possible D match to TRBD1 (5 bases). The V end lost 6 bases, the J end lost 6 bases, and 15 bases lay between the germline ends. The CDR3 runs to 13 residues. CDR3 nucleotides: TGTGCCAGCAGCGAATCTTGGGGCGGCGAGCAGTACTTC. Protein: CASSESWGGEQYF.

This clonotype was counted many times. Since a much larger clone is just one base distant, this may be a read error. The chain uses TRBV6-1 and TRBJ1-1, with a tentative D call TRBD1 (6 bases). From germline, CDR1 is MNHNS and CDR2 SASEGT. The CDR3 is made up of 15 amino acids. V lost 4 bases, J lost 7 bases, and 19 bases lay in between. As DNA, the CDR3 is TGTGCCAGCAGTGGACTATTGGCAGGGGATAATGAAGCTTTCTTT. Translation: CASSGLLAGDNEAFF.

This clonotype is medium-sized by share. The J gene is TRBJ1-2, the V gene TRBV10-3, with D tentatively TRBD1 (5 bases). Germline V gene sequence: CDR1 ENHRY, CDR2 SYGVKD. V dropped 3 bases and J dropped 3 bases, with 8 bases sitting between them. This CDR3 has 13 residues. The CDR3 DNA reads as TGTGCCATCAGTGAAGAAGGGGACTATGGCTACACCTTC. It specifies CAISEEGDYGYTF.

By proportion, this clonotype is medium-sized. V usage is TRBV28 and J usage is TRBJ2-4, with D possibly called TRBD1 or TRBD2 (5 bases each). The CDR3 has 15 residues. The V end was cut by 10 bases, the J end by 3 bases, with 19 bases between. The V gene's germline CDR1 is MDHEN and CDR2 SYDVKM. In DNA form, the CDR3 reads TGTGCCACCAGAGATGGGGGAATTGGCAAAAACATTCAGTACTTC. Amino acids: CATRDGGIGKNIQYF.

This clonotype has ten or more counts. The gene calls are TRBV7-9 and TRBJ2-1, with 10 bases lining up with TRBD1. The germline CDR1 and CDR2 sequences are SEHNR and FQNEAQ (reference sequence). This CDR3 region has 15 residues. The V segment lost 5 bases and the J segment 6 bases; nucleotides outside the gene matches: 7. The CDR3 DNA reads TGTGCCAGCAGCCGGGGACAGGGGATAGGCAATGAGCAGTTCTTC. Amino acids: CASSRGQGIGNEQFF.

A word on this clonotype: The junction shows a germline mismatch at one end, possibly a read error. The rearrangement joins TRBV12-3 or TRBV12-4 to TRBJ1-2; D is perhaps TRBD1 (5 bases). The CDR3 runs to 14 residues. This chain's CDR3 is CASRPTGGSYGYKF. CDR3 nucleotides: TGTGCCAGCAGGCCTACAGGAGGAAGCTATGGCTACAAGTTC.

By proportion, this clonotype is large. This sequence joins TRBV12-3 or TRBV12-4 and TRBJ1-5; D remains ambiguous. The V end lost 1 base, the J end lost 2 bases, and 9 bases lay between the germline ends. CDR3 length: 15 residues. The CDR3 loop reads CASSLEAGGNQPQHF. As DNA, the CDR3 is TGTGCCAGCAGTTTAGAGGCAGGTGGCAATCAGCCCCAGCATTTT.

By frequency in the sample, this clonotype is medium-sized. The chain recombines TRBV28 with TRBJ2-7, with 8 nucleotides matching TRBD2. CDR3 length: 15 residues. After removal of 4 bases from V and 4 bases from J, the junction contained 9 bases not matched to a gene. Germline assignment: CDR1 MDHEN and CDR2 SYDVKM. CDR3 bases: TGTGCCAGCAGTTCCCCAAGCGGGAGTAGTTACGAGCAGTACTTC. It specifies CASSSPSGSSYEQYF.

The chain uses TRBV6-1 and TRBJ2-7; weak D call: TRBD2 (7 bases). CDR3 length equals 12 residues. Germline V gene lookup returns CDR1 MNHNS and CDR2 SASEGT. The CDR3 here is CAGGRESSEQYF. CDR3 coding DNA: TGTGCTGGGGGGCGGGAGTCGAGCGAGCAGTACTTC.

This clonotype is medium-sized (0.01 to 0.1%) by share. The chain is built from TRBV7-6 and TRBJ2-2, with TRBD1 matching over 7 bases. V lost 6 bases and J lost 1; bases outside the gene matches: 8. This CDR3 is 16 amino acids long. The germline V gene encodes CDR1 SGHVS and CDR2 FNYEAQ. CDR3 sequence (DNA): TGTGCCAGCAGTTACGGGACAGTCCTGAACACCGGGGAGCTGTTTTTT. Translation: CASSYGTVLNTGELFF.

This clonotype was seen only a few times. A much larger clone lies one base from this, so it may be a read error. The chain combines TRBV7-3 with TRBJ2-1; the D is unclear. The CDR3 spans 14 residues. The V and J ends lost 5 bases and 4 bases respectively, with 12 bases between them. Germline values: CDR1 SGHTA, CDR2 FQGTGA. CDR3 DNA sequence: TGTGCCAGCAGCCCCGCGTCCCAATACAATGAGCAGTTCTTC. Its translation is CASSPASQYNEQFF.

A remark on this clonotype: A much more abundant neighbour one base away suggests this may be a read error. The J gene is TRBJ2-6, the V gene TRBV6-1; D possibly uses TRBD1 or TRBD2 (5 bases each). The CDR3 is made up of 15 amino acids. The germline gives CDR1 MNHNS, CDR2 SASEGT. The CDR3 DNA reads TGTGCCAGCAGTGATGCTCGGGACGGGGCCAACGTCCTGATTTTC. Translated, it gives CASSDARDGANVLIF.

This clonotype has ten or more counts. The rearrangement links TRBV20-1 to TRBJ1-2, with unresolved D. CDR1 and CDR2 (germline): DFQATT, SNEGSKA (reference sequence). Trimming cost V 1 base and J 2 bases, with 8 bases left between them. CDR3 size: 13 residues. CDR3 nucleotides: TGCAGTGCTAGAGGGCCGACCAACTATGGCTACACCTTC. Amino acid sequence: CSARGPTNYGYTF.

As to this clonotype: A junction end diverges from the germline sequence, so it may reflect a read error. The rearrangement links TRBV11-2 to TRBJ1-1, with 9 bases lining up with TRBD1. In germline, CDR1 is SGHAT, CDR2 FQNNGV. The length of the CDR3 is 15 residues. The CDR3 is CASSSNRGRNTEALF. In DNA form, the CDR3 reads TGTGCCAGCAGCTCCAACAGGGGGCGAAACACTGAAGCTTTATTT.

The chain employs TRBV30 and TRBJ2-2; no reliable D call. Germline V lookup: CDR1 GTSNPN, CDR2 SVGIG (reference sequence). Deletions cut 1 base from V and 3 bases from J, with 12 bases between. CDR3 size: 15 residues. This chain's CDR3 is CAWSAWSADTGELFF. CDR3 DNA: TGTGCCTGGAGTGCCTGGAGCGCCGACACCGGGGAGCTGTTTTTT.

This clonotype counts as medium-sized. The rearrangement uses TRBV6-1 and TRBJ2-1; D may match TRBD1 or TRBD2 (6 bases each). The length of the CDR3 is 15 residues. The germline V gene has CDR1 MNHNS and CDR2 SASEGT. V was cut by 4 bases and J by 4 bases, with 14 bases left in between. CDR3: CASSGKGGNYNEQFF. The CDR3 DNA is TGTGCCAGCAGTGGTAAGGGGGGCAATTACAATGAGCAGTTCTTC.

This clonotype is medium-sized (0.01 to 0.1%). The chain couples TRBV14 to TRBJ1-4; 9 bases map to TRBD1. Trimming cost V 4 bases and J 8 bases; bases outside gene matches: 11. This CDR3 has 16 residues. Germline V gene data show CDR1 as SGHDN and CDR2 as FVKESK. CDR3 residues: CASSLYTGGVREKLFF. As DNA, the CDR3 is TGTGCCAGCAGCCTATATACAGGGGGCGTTCGGGAAAAACTGTTTTTT.

This clonotype occurred many times. J is TRBJ2-2 and V is TRBV30; no reliable D call. CDR1 is GTSNPN, CDR2 SVGIG, per germline (reference sequence). The length of the CDR3 is 13 residues. V shed 8 bases and J shed 5 bases, with 15 bases lying between them. The CDR3 protein is CAAGWVSTGELFF. CDR3 DNA sequence: TGTGCCGCAGGATGGGTCAGTACCGGGGAGCTGTTTTTT.